This T cell receptor beta chain stems from a study of T cells after yellow fever vaccination. The CDR3 loop spans 16 amino acids. The germline CDR1 and CDR2 sequences are DFQATT and SNEGSKA (reference sequence). A universal primer site and UMIs were added as TCR cDNA was made by 5'RACE template switching. TCRdb analysed the 5' RACE reads with MiXCR anew, one entry per CDR3 protein. The sample yields about 630,000 distinct CDR3 sequences, 9% to 15% seen once. Study findings and constraints: Weaker in magnitude, the secondary response showed a faster peak on day 5 versus 15.

As to this clonotype: Its target is unknown. An end of the junction differs from the germline gene, which may be a read error.

Sequencing was performed on PBMCs, taken on the day of the yellow fever booster vaccination. V and J are TRBV20-1 and TRBJ1-4, with 9 bases aligning to TRBD1. This TCR was recovered from a man aged 25-45 years who received the YFV17D yellow fever vaccine. Written as DNA, the CDR3 is TGCTGTGCTAGAGATCCTTTGACAGGGGGTAATGAAAAACTGTTTTTT. Translating it yields CCARDPLTGGNEKLFF.